Reported below is one T cell receptor beta chain. This sample is part of a study of blood T cell repertoires in COVID-19. As originally analysed: Estimated nucleated cell counts came from reference gene primer amplification. Profiled with immunoSEQ multiplex PCR; TCRdb holds only in-frame clones, not every one. Clone size and the V and J calls come from that table; the DNA yielded D and trimming. The profile shows under 80,000 clones, around 85% of them singletons. V lost 4 bases to trimming and J lost 8 bases; unmatched junction nucleotides: 8. The germline V gene has CDR1 SGHTA and CDR2 FQGNSA. The CDR3 runs to 15 residues.

Sequences were obtained from peripheral blood. The rearrangement uses TRBV7-2 and TRBJ1-4; 9 bases line up with TRBD1. The origin of this receptor is a human donor in a cohort sampled during active COVID-19. The CDR3 bases are TGTGCCAGCAGCTCGTCCGGGACAGGGAAGGAAAAACTGTTTTTT. It yields the protein CASSSSGTGKEKLFF.